Presented here are 17 T cell receptor beta chains from one specimen sequenced in a study of CD8+ T cells in alopecia areata. cDNA prepared by RNA extraction and subsequent reverse transcription served as the template for sequencing. The protocol was immunoSEQ multiplex PCR, while the TCRdb copy is restricted to in-frame clones and leaves out a portion. The sample has 200,000 to 250,000 clones; more than 45% are singletons. Here the sequenced sample was CD4+ T cells sorted from blood, taken at week 0. The receptor set was obtained from a human donor with alopecia areata.

The chain joins TRBV7-6 to TRBJ2-1; 11 positions match TRBD2. The V segment lost 5 bases and the J segment 3 bases; nucleotides outside the gene matches: 3. This CDR3 is 15 amino acids long. Germline V CDR1 and CDR2: SGHVS, FNYEAQ. CDR3 residues: CASSPTSGIYNEQFF. CDR3 bases: TGTGCCAGCAGCCCGACTAGCGGGATCTACAATGAGCAGTTCTTC.

This clone occurred a few times. The chain carries TRBV29-1 and TRBJ1-2, with unresolved D. Germline V CDR1 and CDR2: SQVTM, ANQGSEA. The V end lost 4 bases, the J end lost 6 bases, and 12 bases lay between the germline ends. The CDR3 extends over 12 amino acids. CDR3 sequence (DNA): TGCAGCGTTGTTGGCGGTGCTCATGGCTACACCTTC. Translated: CSVVGGAHGYTF.

This clone showed up just once. This sequence joins TRBV18 and TRBJ2-3, with D possibly matching TRBD1 (6 bases). CDR1 KGHSH and CDR2 LQKENI come from the germline V gene. The CDR3 spans 15 residues. The V and J ends lost 1 base and 0 bases respectively, with 8 bases between them. The CDR3 here is CASSPRTASTDTQYF. CDR3 sequence (DNA): TGTGCCAGCTCACCACGGACAGCTAGCACAGATACGCAGTATTTT.

As for this clone: The same CDR3 also results from other DNA sequences found in this sample. This sequence joins TRBV30 and TRBJ2-2; D is unclear. Trimming stripped 4 bases from V and 0 bases from J, with 6 bases between. Germline V gives CDR1 GTSNPN, CDR2 SVGIG (reference sequence). The CDR3 runs to 13 residues. In DNA form, the CDR3 reads TGTGCCTGGAATAGAGCGAACACCGGGGAGCTGTTTTTT. It specifies CAWNRANTGELFF.

The J gene is TRBJ1-2, the V gene TRBV6-1; TRBD1 matches at 8 bases. CDR1 MNHNS and CDR2 SASEGT come from the germline V gene. Trimming at V came to 0 bases and at J to 3 bases, leaving 6 bases not matched to a gene. This CDR3 comprises 16 residues. CDR3 amino acids: CASSEALTGAYYGYTF. The DNA for the CDR3 is TGTGCCAGCAGTGAAGCTCTGACAGGGGCTTACTATGGCTACACCTTC.

The chain uses TRBV6-1 and TRBJ2-1, with 15 bases aligning to TRBD2. With 5 bases clipped from V and 11 bases from J, the junction kept 4 bases outside the gene matches. The germline V gene has CDR1 MNHNS and CDR2 SASEGT. This CDR3 region has 14 residues. Here the CDR3 DNA reads TGTGCCAGCAGTTTCGGGACTAGCGGGAGGAAGCAGTTCTTC. Translation gives CASSFGTSGRKQFF.

The chain links TRBV6-5 to TRBJ2-3; D possibly corresponds to TRBD1 (6 bases). Between the trimmed V and J ends, which lost 6 bases and 0 bases, there was a span of 10 bases. The CDR3 sequence is 14 residues long. The germline V gene encodes CDR1 MNHEY and CDR2 SVGAGI. The CDR3 loop is CASSDRLSTDTQYF. The CDR3 nucleotides are TGTGCCAGCAGCGACAGGCTAAGCACAGATACGCAGTATTTT.

This clone was seen only once. The genes are TRBV5-1 and TRBJ1-2; the D is unclear. The V gene lost 6 bases and the J gene lost 8 bases, with 17 bases spanning the gap. The CDR3 totals 13 residues. CDR1 and CDR2 (germline): SGHRS, YFSETQ. The CDR3 DNA sequence: TGCGCCAGCAACACCGGCCTCCTAATGGGCTACACCTTC. As protein: CASNTGLLMGYTF.

This clone was observed a handful of times. V gene TRBV11-1 combines with J gene TRBJ2-6; D unclear. Trimming took off 3 bases at V and 4 bases at J, with 4 bases between the two ends. CDR1 and CDR2 from the germline V gene are SGHAT and FQDESV (reference sequence). This CDR3 spans 13 amino acids. Here the CDR3 reads CASSFTGANVLTF. CDR3 nucleotide sequence: TGTGCCAGCAGCTTTACGGGGGCCAACGTCCTGACTTTC.

The table lists this clone with many counts. The V and J genes are TRBV7-9 and TRBJ2-7, with TRBD2 identical over 8 bases. CDR1 and CDR2 from the germline V gene are SEHNR and FQNEAQ (reference sequence). V shed 5 bases, J shed 4 bases, and the junction held 4 bases outside the gene matches. There are 13 residues in the CDR3. Written as DNA, the CDR3 is TGTGCCAGCAGCGAGGGACTAGTTTACGAGCAGTACTTC. Translating gives CASSEGLVYEQYF.

This clone was recorded only once. The chain joins TRBV4-2 to TRBJ2-7; unclear D gene. In germline, CDR1 is LGHNA, CDR2 YNFKEQ. The CDR3 consists of 14 residues. Trimming shortened V by 0 bases and J by 2 bases, and 8 bases separated the two germline ends. CDR3 nucleotides: TGTGCCAGCAGCCAAGATGGGATGCCCTACGAGCAGTACTTC. As protein: CASSQDGMPYEQYF.

The V and J genes are TRBV7-8 and TRBJ2-3; unclear D gene. Between the trimmed V and J ends, which lost 1 base and 1 base, there was a span of 12 bases. The CDR3 spans 16 residues. Germline assignment: CDR1 SGHVS and CDR2 FQNEAQ. The CDR3 DNA reads as TGTGCCAGCAGCTTAGGGAGAATTCCGCGCACAGATACGCAGTATTTT. Translation gives CASSLGRIPRTDTQYF.

V gene TRBV30 combines with J gene TRBJ2-7, with a weak D call TRBD1 (6 bases). CDR3 length equals 13 residues. Germline V gene lookup returns CDR1 GTSNPN and CDR2 SVGIG (reference sequence). The ends were cut back, 8 bases at V and 6 bases at J, with 20 bases in the middle. CDR3 sequence: CAGTGLTLGEQYF. CDR3 in DNA: TGTGCCGGAACAGGGTTGACTCTTGGCGAGCAGTACTTC.

The chain recombines TRBV9 with TRBJ2-3; 12 nucleotides align to TRBD2. With V trimmed by 4 bases and J by 0 bases, 6 bases remained unmatched. The CDR3 extends over 17 amino acids. CDR1 is SGDLS and CDR2 is YYNGEE in the germline V gene. The CDR3 DNA reads TGTGCCAGCAGCCCACTAGCGGGGGGTCCTAGCACAGATACGCAGTATTTT. Encoded protein: CASSPLAGGPSTDTQYF.

The chain joins TRBV11-2 to TRBJ2-1; D unresolved. Germline CDR1 is SGHAT and CDR2 is FQNNGV. This CDR3 contains 13 residues. The V end lost 1 base, the J end lost 2 bases, and 3 bases lay between the germline ends. CDR3 DNA sequence: TGTGCCAGCAGCTTAGCGGCCTACAATGAGCAGTTCTTC. Translated: CASSLAAYNEQFF.

This clone has a count of ten or more. The J gene is TRBJ2-1, the V gene TRBV2; D call uncertain. The V and J ends lost 5 bases and 9 bases respectively, with 8 bases between them. CDR1 and CDR2 (germline): SNHLY, FYNNEI. CDR3 length equals 11 residues. The CDR3 sequence: CASSYDREQFF. Here the CDR3 DNA reads TGTGCCAGCAGTTATGACCGTGAGCAGTTCTTC.

This clone was found a few times. The CDR3 bases are TGTGCCTGGAGTCGGGACAAAAACATTCAGTACTTC. Residues: CAWSRDKNIQYF. The chain has TRBV30 and TRBJ2-4; a possible D gene is TRBD2 (5 bases). The CDR3 spans 12 residues. The ends were cut back, 2 bases at V and 3 bases at J, with 5 bases in the middle. The germline gives CDR1 GTSNPN, CDR2 SVGIG (reference sequence).